This T cell receptor (beta chain) is from a study of identifying expanded T cells in peripheral blood. Assay used: immunoSEQ multiplex PCR; TCRdb lists only in-frame clones, some missing. The profile shows 80,000 or so clones, roughly 81% of them singletons. During the collection period, no donor immune events like infections were recorded. With respect to this clone: Its specificity is not known.

The CDR3 consists of 15 residues. Trimming cost V 7 bases and J 7 bases; bases outside gene matches: 9. Germline V lookup: CDR1 MNHEY, CDR2 SMNVEV (reference sequence). Study-wide results and limits: Roughly 1.2 clones differed between technical replicates, versus around 15 and 19 over time. Across healthy donors, higher total template counts meant significantly greater roughly two-week count variance.

This sequence joins TRBV27 and TRBJ1-4; 10 positions agree with TRBD1. The sequencing input was blood. The source of this sequence is a person between 18 and 75 years old in good health. Here the CDR3 DNA reads TGTGCCAGCATGCGACAGGGGGCGCGTGGTGAAAAACTGTTTTTT. It yields the protein CASMRQGARGEKLFF.